The next 4 T cell receptor beta chains were all read from a single sample in a study of cytomegalovirus exposure and HLA in healthy donors. PCR employed 60 Vbeta and 13 Jbeta primers. Sequencing used immunoSEQ multiplex PCR; TCRdb keeps in-frame clones, though not all of them. The sample is made up of 95,000 to 150,000 clones, and the top ten hold around 3.9% of it. The specimen sequenced was PBMCs. Every receptor here comes from a man younger than 30 in good health and CMV-seronegative.

The chain uses TRBV5-1 and TRBJ1-4, with a possible D match to TRBD1 (5 bases). V gave up 1 base and J gave up 2 bases, with 15 bases separating them. Germline assignment: CDR1 SGHRS and CDR2 YFSETQ. The CDR3 spans 17 residues. The CDR3 protein is CASSLSAGLRTNEKLFF. For the CDR3, the DNA is TGCGCCAGCAGCTTGTCGGCAGGGCTGCGGACTAATGAAAAACTGTTTTTT. Full variable domain (outside the CDR3, taken from reference TRBV5-1 and TRBJ1-4): KAGVTQTPRYLIKTRGQQVTLSCSPISGHRSVSWYQQTPGQGLQFLFEYFSETQRNKGNFPGRFSGRQFSNSRSEMNVSTLELGDSALYLCASSLSAGLRTNEKLFFGSGTQLSVL.

The chain uses TRBV4-1 and TRBJ2-1; 7 bases agree with TRBD1. Germline CDR1 reads MGHRA; CDR2 reads YSYEKL. The V gene end was trimmed by 5 bases and the J gene end by 4 bases; junction bases not matched to a gene: 5. The CDR3 length is 14 residues. CDR3 nucleotides: TGCGCCAGCAGCGACAGGGTGTCTTACAATGAGCAGTTCTTC. Protein sequence: CASSDRVSYNEQFF.

This sequence joins TRBV2 and TRBJ2-3; 10 bases match TRBD2. The V gene's germline CDR1 is SNHLY and CDR2 FYNNEI. V gave up 5 bases and J gave up 3 bases; unmatched junction bases: 17. The length of the CDR3 is 19 residues. The CDR3 region has the DNA TGTGCCAGCAGTTTTGGACCTAGCGGGGGCTTGATGGGGACAGATACGCAGTATTTT. It encodes CASSFGPSGGLMGTDTQYF.

The rearrangement links TRBV7-3 to TRBJ2-1; D possibly corresponds to TRBD1 (6 bases). Germline V gene sequence: CDR1 SGHTA, CDR2 FQGTGA. The ends were cut back, 3 bases at V and 0 bases at J, with 6 bases in the middle. The CDR3 runs 14 residues. CDR3 sequence (DNA): TGTGCCAGCAGCTTGGACAGCTCCTACAATGAGCAGTTCTTC. This encodes CASSLDSSYNEQFF.